This T cell receptor (beta chain) was recovered during a study of CD4+ T cells in melanoma. Sequencing was performed with immunoSEQ multiplex PCR; in TCRdb, only in-frame clones are kept and a portion is missing. The sample records some 110,000 clones, 92% being singletons. J lost 2 bases, V lost 5 bases, and 7 bases had no gene match. This CDR3 has 15 residues. Germline CDR1 is SNHLY and CDR2 is FYNNEI. The gene calls are TRBV2 and TRBJ1-2; TRBD1 matches 8 bases. Sequences were obtained from peripheral blood. This TCR was sampled from a human donor with melanoma. The CDR3 DNA is TGTGCCAGCAGTTTGGACAGGGAAAGGAACTATGGCTACACCTTC. Its protein is CASSLDRERNYGYTF.